This TCR beta chain was recovered during a study of cytomegalovirus exposure and HLA in healthy donors. V shed 4 bases and J 8 bases; nucleotides not matched to a gene: 13. This CDR3 has 16 residues. Per germline, CDR1 SGDLS and CDR2 YYNGEE. Both 60 Vbeta primers and 13 Jbeta primers went into the PCR. How the authors handled the data: In a later analysis, some 80 million unique TCR beta chains included roughly 11 million shared by two or more donors. Sequencing used immunoSEQ multiplex PCR; TCRdb keeps in-frame clones, though not all of them. D and trimming come from the DNA, and the V and J calls and clone size come from that table. The data hold over 95,000 clones, with 60% to 80% observed a single time.

Sequencing input: PBMCs. The genes are TRBV9 and TRBJ2-1; 9 bases fit TRBD2. This clonotype was obtained from a human donor in good health. The CDR3 protein is CASSPRAAGGGHEQFF. DNA of the CDR3: TGTGCCAGCAGCCCTAGGGCCGCGGGAGGGGGCCATGAGCAGTTCTTC.